The present entry profiles one TCR beta chain with its context. This table comes from immunoSEQ multiplex PCR, and its TCRdb copy is limited to in-frame clones, with some not included. The repertoire consists of about 62,000 clones, with roughly nine tenths occurring once and the leading ten covering more than 15%. Trimming removed 1 base from V and 2 bases from J, with 14 bases in between. Germline CDR1 is LGHNA and CDR2 is YSLEER. This CDR3 contains 17 residues. This sample was included in a study of blood T cell repertoires in COVID-19. What was sequenced was peripheral blood. The TCR originated in a woman aged 60-75 years with COVID-19, enrolled during active disease. The rearrangement uses TRBV4-3 and TRBJ2-2; a weak D match, TRBD2 (6 bases). Written as DNA, the CDR3 is TGCGCCAGCAGCCAAGGTGGGGGGTTGAGAAACACCGGGGAGCTGTTTTTT. Translated, it gives CASSQGGGLRNTGELFF.